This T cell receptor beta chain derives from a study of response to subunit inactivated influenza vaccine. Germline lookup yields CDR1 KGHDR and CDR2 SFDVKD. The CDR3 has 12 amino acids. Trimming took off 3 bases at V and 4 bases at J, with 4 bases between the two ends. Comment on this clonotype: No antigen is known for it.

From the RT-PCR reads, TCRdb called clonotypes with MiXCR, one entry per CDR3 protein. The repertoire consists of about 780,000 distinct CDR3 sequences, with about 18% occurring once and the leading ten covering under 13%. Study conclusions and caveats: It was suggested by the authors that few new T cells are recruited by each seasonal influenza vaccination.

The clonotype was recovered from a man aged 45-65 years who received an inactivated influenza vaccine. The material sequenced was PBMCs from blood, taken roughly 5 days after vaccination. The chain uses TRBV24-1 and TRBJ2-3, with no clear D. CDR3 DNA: TGTGCCACCAGTGATCCGGCAGATACGCAGTATTTT. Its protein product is CATSDPADTQYF.